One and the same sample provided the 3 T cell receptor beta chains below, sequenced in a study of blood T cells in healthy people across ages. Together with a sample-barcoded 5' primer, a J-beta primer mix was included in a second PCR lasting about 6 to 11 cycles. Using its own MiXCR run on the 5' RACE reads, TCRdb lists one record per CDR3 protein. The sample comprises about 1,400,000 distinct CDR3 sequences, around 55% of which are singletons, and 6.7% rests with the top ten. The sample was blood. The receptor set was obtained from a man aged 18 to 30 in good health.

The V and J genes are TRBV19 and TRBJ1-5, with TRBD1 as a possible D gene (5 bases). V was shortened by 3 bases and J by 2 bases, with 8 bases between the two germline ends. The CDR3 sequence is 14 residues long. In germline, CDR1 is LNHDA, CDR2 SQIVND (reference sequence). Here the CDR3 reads CASSMGPGNQPQHF. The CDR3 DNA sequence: TGTGCCAGTAGTATGGGACCGGGCAATCAGCCCCAGCATTTT.

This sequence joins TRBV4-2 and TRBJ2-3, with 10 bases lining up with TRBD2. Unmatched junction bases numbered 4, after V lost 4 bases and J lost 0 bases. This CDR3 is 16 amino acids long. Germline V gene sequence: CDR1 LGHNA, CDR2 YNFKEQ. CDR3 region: CASSRPTSGSTDTQYF. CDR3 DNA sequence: TGTGCCAGCAGCCGACCGACTAGCGGGAGCACAGATACGCAGTATTTT.

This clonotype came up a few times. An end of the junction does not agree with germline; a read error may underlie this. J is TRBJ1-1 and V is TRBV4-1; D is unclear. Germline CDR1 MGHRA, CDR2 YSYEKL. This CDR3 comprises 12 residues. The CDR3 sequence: CASSQGLGEAFF. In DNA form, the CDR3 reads TGTGCCAGCAGCCAAGGGCTGGGTGAAGCTTTCTTT.